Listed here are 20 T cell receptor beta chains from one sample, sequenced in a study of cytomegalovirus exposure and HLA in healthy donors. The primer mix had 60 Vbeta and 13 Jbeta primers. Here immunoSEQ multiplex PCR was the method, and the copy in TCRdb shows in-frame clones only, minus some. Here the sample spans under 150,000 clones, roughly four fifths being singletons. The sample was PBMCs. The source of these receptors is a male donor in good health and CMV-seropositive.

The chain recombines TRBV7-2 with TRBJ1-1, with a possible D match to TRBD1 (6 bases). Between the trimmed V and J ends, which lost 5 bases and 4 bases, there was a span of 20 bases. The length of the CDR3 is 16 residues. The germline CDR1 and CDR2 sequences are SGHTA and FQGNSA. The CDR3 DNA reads TGTGCCAGCAGCCCGAGGGGGGGGAGGGTGAGCACTGAAGCTTTCTTT. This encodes CASSPRGGRVSTEAFF.

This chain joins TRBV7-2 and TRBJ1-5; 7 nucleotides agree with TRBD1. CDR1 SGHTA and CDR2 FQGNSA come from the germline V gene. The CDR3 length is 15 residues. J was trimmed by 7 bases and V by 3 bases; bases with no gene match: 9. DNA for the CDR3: TGTGCCAGCAGCTTTAACAGGGGAATGGGACAGCCCCAGCATTTT. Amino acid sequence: CASSFNRGMGQPQHF. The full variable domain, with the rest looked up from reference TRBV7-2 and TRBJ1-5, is GAGVSQSPSNKVTEKGKDVELRCDPISGHTALYWYRQSLGQGLEFLIYFQGNSAPDKSGLPSDRFSAERTGGSVSTLTIQRTQQEDSAVYLCASSFNRGMGQPQHFGDGTRLSIL.

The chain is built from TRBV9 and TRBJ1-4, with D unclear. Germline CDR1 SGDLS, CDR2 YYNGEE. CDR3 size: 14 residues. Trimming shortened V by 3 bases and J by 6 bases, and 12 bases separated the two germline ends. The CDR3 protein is CASSGGVQDEKLFF. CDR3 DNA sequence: TGTGCCAGCAGCGGGGGAGTTCAGGATGAAAAACTGTTTTTT.

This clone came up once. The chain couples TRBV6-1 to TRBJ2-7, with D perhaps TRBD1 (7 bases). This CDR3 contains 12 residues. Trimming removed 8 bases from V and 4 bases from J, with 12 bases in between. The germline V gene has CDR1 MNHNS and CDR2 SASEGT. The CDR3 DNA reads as TGTGCCAGCCAGGGGGGCGGGTACGAGCAGTACTTC. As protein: CASQGGGYEQYF.

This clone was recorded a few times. The CDR3 DNA reads as TGTGCCAGCAGTTTGACACTCTCCTCCTATAATTCACCCCTCCACTTT. It encodes CASSLTLSSYNSPLHF. The rearrangement uses TRBV28 and TRBJ1-6, with unresolved D. Germline V lookup: CDR1 MDHEN, CDR2 SYDVKM. This CDR3 region has 16 residues. Trimming cost V 3 bases and J 0 bases, with 9 bases left between them.

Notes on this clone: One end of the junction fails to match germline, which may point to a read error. The CDR3 loop reads CASSLVTGGSEEQYF. As DNA, the CDR3 is TGTGCCAGCAGCCTAGTGACAGGGGGGTCGGAGGAGCAGTACTTT. The chain recombines TRBV7-9 with TRBJ2-7, with 9 bases fitting TRBD1. This CDR3 region has 15 residues. From germline, CDR1 is SEHNR and CDR2 FQNEAQ (reference sequence).

The CDR3 protein is CASSLGGGLNEQFF. CDR3 in DNA: TGTGCCAGCAGTTTAGGGGGCGGCCTCAATGAGCAGTTCTTC. The genes are TRBV28 and TRBJ2-1; TRBD1 might be the D (6 bases). The length of the CDR3 is 14 residues. With 2 bases removed from V and 6 bases from J, the gap between germline ends came to 11 bases. Germline values: CDR1 MDHEN, CDR2 SYDVKM.

The CDR3 region has the DNA TGCGCCAGCCAGGACAGGCCTTCCTACGAGCAGTACTTC. Translating it yields CASQDRPSYEQYF. This sequence joins TRBV5-1 and TRBJ2-7; TRBD1 matches at 7 bases. Per germline, CDR1 SGHRS and CDR2 YFSETQ. The CDR3 is 13 amino acids. V shed 7 bases and J 1 base; nucleotides not matched to a gene: 5.

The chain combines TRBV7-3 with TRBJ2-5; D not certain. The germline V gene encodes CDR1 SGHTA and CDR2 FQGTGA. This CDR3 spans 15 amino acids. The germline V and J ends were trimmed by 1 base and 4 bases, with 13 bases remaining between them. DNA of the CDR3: TGTGCCAGCAGCTTAAACCCCCAGGTTCGAGAGACCCAGTACTTC. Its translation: CASSLNPQVRETQYF.

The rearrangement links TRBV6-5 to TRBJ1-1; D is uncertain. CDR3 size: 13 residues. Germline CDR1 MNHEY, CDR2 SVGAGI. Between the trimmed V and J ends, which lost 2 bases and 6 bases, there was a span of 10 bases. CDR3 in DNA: TGTGCCAGCAGTTACGTAGCTCGATCTGAAGCTTTCTTT. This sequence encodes CASSYVARSEAFF.

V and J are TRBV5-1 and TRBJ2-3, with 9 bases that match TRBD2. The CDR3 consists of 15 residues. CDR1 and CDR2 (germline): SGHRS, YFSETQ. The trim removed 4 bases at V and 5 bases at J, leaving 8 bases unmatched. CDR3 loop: CASSPGTSRKDTQYF. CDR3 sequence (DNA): TGCGCCAGCAGCCCCGGGACTAGCCGCAAAGATACGCAGTATTTT.

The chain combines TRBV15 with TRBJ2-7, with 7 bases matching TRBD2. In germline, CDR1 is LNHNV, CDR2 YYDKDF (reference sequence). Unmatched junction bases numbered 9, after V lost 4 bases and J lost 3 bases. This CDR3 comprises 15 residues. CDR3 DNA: TGTGCCACCAGCATTACCGTGGGAGGGAGCTACGAGCAGTACTTC. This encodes CATSITVGGSYEQYF.

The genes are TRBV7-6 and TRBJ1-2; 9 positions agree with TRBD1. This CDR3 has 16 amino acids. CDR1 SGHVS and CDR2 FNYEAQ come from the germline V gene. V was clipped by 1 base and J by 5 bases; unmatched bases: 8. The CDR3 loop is CASSLDGGQGRYGYTF. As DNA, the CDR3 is TGTGCCAGCAGCTTAGATGGCGGACAGGGGAGGTATGGCTACACCTTC.

The CDR3 coding sequence is TGTGCTAGTGGTTTATGGGGGGGCACTGAAGCTTTCTTT. This gives the protein CASGLWGGTEAFF. The chain recombines TRBV12-5 with TRBJ1-1; D may be TRBD1 (5 bases). CDR1 LGHNT and CDR2 FRNRAP come from the germline V gene. The CDR3 totals 13 residues. Between the trimmed V and J ends, which lost 3 bases and 4 bases, there was a span of 9 bases.

CDR3 sequence reads: CSVEKRESSNEQFF. The CDR3 DNA reads as TGCAGCGTTGAGAAGCGGGAGTCGAGCAATGAGCAGTTCTTC. This chain connects TRBV29-1 to TRBJ2-1; 8 nucleotides agree with TRBD2. Germline CDR1 reads SQVTM; CDR2 reads ANQGSEA. CDR3 length: 14 residues. With 3 bases clipped from V and 6 bases from J, the junction kept 7 bases outside the gene matches.

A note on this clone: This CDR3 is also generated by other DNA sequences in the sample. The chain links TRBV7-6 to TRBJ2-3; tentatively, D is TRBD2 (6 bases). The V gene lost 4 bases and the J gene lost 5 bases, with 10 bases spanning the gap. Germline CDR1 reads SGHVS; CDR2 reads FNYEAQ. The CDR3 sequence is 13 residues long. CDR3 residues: CASSWGGIDTQYF. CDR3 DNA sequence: TGTGCCAGCAGCTGGGGAGGAATAGATACGCAGTATTTT.

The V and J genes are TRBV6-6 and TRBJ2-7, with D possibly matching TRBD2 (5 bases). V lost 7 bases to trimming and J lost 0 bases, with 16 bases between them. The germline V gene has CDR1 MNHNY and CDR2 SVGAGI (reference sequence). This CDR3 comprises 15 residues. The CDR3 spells CASTPKSGYSYEQYF. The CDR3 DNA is TGTGCCAGCACCCCAAAATCGGGGTACTCCTACGAGCAGTACTTC.

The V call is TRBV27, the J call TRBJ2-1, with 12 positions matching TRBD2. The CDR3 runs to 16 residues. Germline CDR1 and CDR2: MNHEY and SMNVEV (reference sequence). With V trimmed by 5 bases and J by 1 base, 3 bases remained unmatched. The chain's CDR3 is CASSPLAGGSYNEQFF. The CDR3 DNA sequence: TGTGCCAGCAGTCCCCTAGCGGGAGGGTCCTACAATGAGCAGTTCTTC.

CDR3 sequence reads: CASSPPRNVLTF. CDR3 coding DNA: TGTGCCAGCAGTCCTCCCAGAAACGTCCTGACTTTC. The V gene is TRBV28, the J gene TRBJ2-6, with D uncertain. The CDR3 is 12 amino acids. The V and J ends lost 5 bases and 10 bases respectively, with 9 bases between them. CDR1 MDHEN and CDR2 SYDVKM come from the germline V gene.

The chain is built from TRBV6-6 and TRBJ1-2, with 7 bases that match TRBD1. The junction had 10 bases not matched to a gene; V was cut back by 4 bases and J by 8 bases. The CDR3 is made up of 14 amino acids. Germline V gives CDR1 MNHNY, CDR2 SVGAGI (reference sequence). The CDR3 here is CASSLGDRDGGYTF. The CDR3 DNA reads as TGTGCCAGCAGTTTGGGAGACAGGGATGGGGGCTACACCTTC.